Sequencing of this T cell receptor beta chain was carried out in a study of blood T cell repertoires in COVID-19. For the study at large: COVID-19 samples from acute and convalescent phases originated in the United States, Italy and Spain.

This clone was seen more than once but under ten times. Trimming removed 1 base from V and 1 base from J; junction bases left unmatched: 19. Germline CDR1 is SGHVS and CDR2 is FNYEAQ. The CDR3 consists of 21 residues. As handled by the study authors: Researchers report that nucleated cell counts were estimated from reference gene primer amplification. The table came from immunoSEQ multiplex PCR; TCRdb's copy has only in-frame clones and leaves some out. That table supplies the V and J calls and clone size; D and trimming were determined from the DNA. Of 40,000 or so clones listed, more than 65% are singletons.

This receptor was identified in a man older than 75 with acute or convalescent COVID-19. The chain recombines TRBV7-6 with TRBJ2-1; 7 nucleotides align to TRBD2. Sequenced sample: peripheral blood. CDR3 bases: TGTGCCAGCAGCTTAGGGAGGGTACTAAGCGGGGCCCCATTATCCTACAATGAGCAGTTCTTC. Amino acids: CASSLGRVLSGAPLSYNEQFF.